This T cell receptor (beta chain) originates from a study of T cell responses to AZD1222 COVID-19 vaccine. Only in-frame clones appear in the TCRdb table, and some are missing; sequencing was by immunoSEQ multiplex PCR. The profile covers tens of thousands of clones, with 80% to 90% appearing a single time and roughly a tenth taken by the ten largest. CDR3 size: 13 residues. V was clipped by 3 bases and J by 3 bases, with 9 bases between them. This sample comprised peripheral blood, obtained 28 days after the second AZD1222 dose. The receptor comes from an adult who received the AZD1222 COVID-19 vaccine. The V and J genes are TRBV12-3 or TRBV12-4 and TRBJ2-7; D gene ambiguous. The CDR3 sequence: CASSLSMGYEQYV. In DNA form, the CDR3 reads TGTGCCAGCAGTTTGTCAATGGGCTACGAGCAGTACGTC.